Listed below are T cell receptor beta chains from one sample, sequenced in a study of PD-1 blockade in classical Hodgkin lymphoma. Profiling relied on immunoSEQ multiplex PCR, and the TCRdb table lists in-frame clones only, not all of them. The sample lists about 47,000 clones, under 95% occurring once. Sequences were obtained from peripheral blood mononuclear cells (PBMCs). All receptors come from a human donor with classical Hodgkin lymphoma. Each CDR3 is given with its conserved first and last residue. The order of the fields is V gene, D gene, J gene, clone size, CDR3 protein, CDR3 DNA. D genes are given only for firm matches. The listing skips clone size in some rows; elsewhere it reads once, few, many or a size class.

>TRBV5-5|NA|TRBJ1-1|NA
CASSLRGEETEAFF
TGTGCCAGCAGCTTAAGGGGAGAGGAGACTGAAGCTTTCTTT
>TRBV21-1|NA|TRBJ2-7|NA
CASSKARSWGPENYEQYF
TGTGCCAGCAGCAAAGCACGATCGTGGGGACCTGAGAACTACGAGCAGTACTTC
>TRBV9|NA|TRBJ2-3|NA
CASSVGTVSTDTQYF
TGTGCCAGCAGCGTAGGGACGGTTAGCACAGATACGCAGTATTTT
>TRBV5-1|NA|TRBJ2-2|NA
CASSLPTGNTGELFF
TGCGCCAGCAGCTTGCCCACAGGGAACACCGGGGAGCTGTTTTTT
>TRBV5-1|TRBD2|TRBJ2-3|few
CASSFGGRIGTDTQYF
TGCGCCAGCAGCTTCGGCGGGAGAATCGGCACAGATACGCAGTATTTT
>TRBV28|TRBD1|TRBJ1-2|NA
CASSLVRGQGPNYGYTF
TGTGCCAGCAGTTTAGTTCGGGGACAGGGGCCCAACTATGGCTACACCTTC
>TRBV9|NA|TRBJ2-7|NA
CASSVVSTGEQYF
TGTGCCAGCAGCGTAGTGTCGACCGGCGAGCAGTACTTC
>TRBV11-3|NA|TRBJ2-3|NA
CASSSRGDTQYF
TGTGCCAGCAGCTCTCGGGGAGATACGCAGTATTTT
>TRBV27|NA|TRBJ1-6|NA
CASKVEGNSPLHF
TGTGCCAGCAAAGTTGAGGGGAATTCACCCCTCCACTTT
>TRBV9|NA|TRBJ2-1|NA
CASSVRGQSNNEQFF
TGTGCCAGCAGCGTACGGGGGCAGTCAAATAATGAGCAGTTCTTC
>TRBV10-1|NA|TRBJ2-3|NA
CASSEPRGDTQYF
TGCGCCAGCAGTGAGCCGCGGGGAGATACGCAGTATTTT
>TRBV7-8|TRBD2|TRBJ2-2|NA
CASGGSGRGTGELFF
TGTGCCAGCGGCGGAAGCGGGAGAGGAACCGGGGAGCTGTTTTTT
>TRBV28|NA|TRBJ2-7|NA
CASSLYEQYF
TGTGCCAGCAGTTTGTACGAGCAGTACTTC
>TRBV2|NA|TRBJ1-1|NA
CASSPQAHTEAFF
TGTGCCAGCAGTCCTCAGGCCCACACTGAAGCTTTCTTT
>TRBV19|TRBD1|TRBJ1-2|NA
CASSTFTGTGDGYTF
TGTGCCAGTAGTACCTTCACCGGGACAGGAGATGGCTACACCTTC
>TRBV10-3|NA|TRBJ1-1|once
CAISESLGQLTEAFF
TGTGCCATCAGTGAGTCTCTAGGACAGCTCACTGAAGCTTTCTTT
>TRBV27|TRBD1|TRBJ1-1|NA
CASRYGPGQNLPFF
TGTGCCAGCAGATATGGCCCGGGACAGAATTTACCTTTCTTT
>TRBV5-4|NA|TRBJ2-2|NA
CASSPNIRASTGELFF
TGTGCCAGCAGCCCTAATATCCGCGCTAGCACCGGGGAGCTGTTTTTT
>TRBV7-7|NA|TRBJ1-4|NA
CASSLAEGGLDDNGEKLFF
TGTGCTAGCAGCTTAGCCGAGGGGGGATTAGATGACAATGGTGAAAAACTGTTTTTT
>TRBV5-1|NA|TRBJ2-1|once
CASSETDIYNEQFF
TGCGCCAGCAGCGAGACAGATATTTACAATGAGCAGTTCTTC
>TRBV27|TRBD1|TRBJ2-7|NA
CASSVSQGAPPYEQYF
TGTGCCAGCAGTGTGAGTCAGGGGGCTCCACCTTACGAGCAGTACTTC
>TRBV28|NA|TRBJ2-1|NA
CAIQGSPNEQFF
TGTGCCATTCAGGGGAGTCCCAATGAGCAGTTCTTC
>TRBV20-1|NA|TRBJ1-2|NA
CSASNYRGYTF
TGCAGTGCTAGTAACTACAGGGGCTACACCTTC
>TRBV12-5|NA|TRBJ2-1|NA
CASGREYNEQFF
TGTGCTAGTGGGCGCGAGTACAATGAGCAGTTCTTC
>TRBV28|TRBD1|TRBJ2-3|NA
CASRPLLLDRGYTDTQYF
TGTGCCAGCAGACCTCTATTATTGGACAGGGGATACACAGATACGCAGTATTTT
>TRBV28|TRBD2|TRBJ2-5|NA
CASSPGTSGRARETQYF
TGTGCCAGCAGTCCCGGGACTAGCGGGAGGGCCCGGGAGACCCAGTACTTC
>TRBV5-6|NA|TRBJ1-1|NA
CASSLYITGRTEAFF
TGTGCCAGCAGCTTGTATATAACGGGGAGGACTGAAGCTTTCTTT
>TRBV28|NA|TRBJ2-7|NA
CASSSHYEQYF
TGTGCCAGCAGTTCTCACTACGAGCAGTACTTC
>TRBV6-5|TRBD1|TRBJ2-7|NA
CASSYVQGVSYEQYF
TGTGCCAGCAGTTACGTACAGGGGGTCTCCTACGAGCAGTACTTC
>TRBV6-1|NA|TRBJ1-3|NA
CASRQNRVAGNTIYF
TGTGCCAGCCGACAGAACAGGGTTGCTGGAAACACCATATATTTT
>TRBV2|NA|TRBJ1-1|NA
CASSVGGRGGYTEAFF
TGTGCCAGCAGTGTCGGTGGGAGGGGGGGTTACACTGAAGCTTTCTTT
>TRBV10-1|TRBD2|TRBJ2-3|NA
CASRESGVSTDTQYF
TGCGCCAGCAGGGAGAGCGGGGTTTCCACAGATACGCAGTATTTT
>TRBV5-1|TRBD1|TRBJ2-3|NA
CATTGGRTDTQYF
TGCGCCACAACAGGGGGCCGCACAGATACGCAGTATTTT
>TRBV29-1|NA|TRBJ2-3|NA
CSGGGGMTDTQYF
TGCAGCGGAGGGGGAGGGATGACAGATACGCAGTATTTT
>TRBV5-4|TRBD2|TRBJ2-1|NA
CASSPTGGPYNEQFF
TGTGCCAGCAGCCCAACGGGAGGGCCATACAATGAGCAGTTCTTC
>TRBV7-8|NA|TRBJ1-1|NA
CASSPGGVTEAFF
TGTGCCAGCAGCCCTGGGGGTGTCACTGAAGCTTTCTTT
>TRBV5-8|NA|TRBJ2-5|NA
CASSVGPVQETQYF
TGTGCCAGCAGCGTGGGACCCGTCCAAGAGACCCAGTACTTC
>TRBV27|TRBD2|TRBJ2-7|NA
CASSFQASGSRGSYEQYF
TGTGCCAGCAGTTTCCAGGCTAGCGGGAGTCGCGGATCCTACGAGCAGTACTTC
>TRBV5-5|NA|TRBJ1-1|NA
CASSLYADRLNTEAFF
TGTGCCAGCAGCCTCTACGCCGACAGATTGAACACTGAAGCTTTCTTT
>TRBV19|TRBD2|TRBJ2-1|NA
CASRAPGLARDEQFF
TGTGCCAGTAGGGCCCCGGGACTAGCTAGGGATGAGCAGTTCTTC
>TRBV28|NA|TRBJ1-2|once
CASSRRGREAHGYTF
TGTGCCAGCAGCCGTCGGGGCAGGGAAGCGCATGGCTACACCTTC
>TRBV19|NA|TRBJ2-3|once
CASRRGRITDTQYF
TGTGCCAGCCGCAGGGGGAGGATCACAGATACGCAGTATTTT
>TRBV11-2|NA|TRBJ1-1|NA
CASSYGTYGVF
TGTGCCAGCAGCTACGGGACATATGGTGTCTTT
>TRBV7-8|TRBD1|TRBJ2-1|NA
CASSRTGTGGLNEQFF
TGTGCCAGCAGTCGAACCGGGACAGGGGGTCTGAATGAGCAGTTCTTC
>TRBV4-1|TRBD2|TRBJ2-1|NA
CASRATSGGYNEQFF
TGCGCCAGCAGGGCCACTAGCGGGGGATACAATGAGCAGTTCTTC
>TRBV6-1|TRBD1|TRBJ1-2|NA
CASSTRPGTDYGYTF
TGTGCCAGCAGTACTAGACCCGGGACAGACTATGGCTACACCTTC
>TRBV4-2|NA|TRBJ1-2|NA
CASSQTANYGYTF
TGTGCCAGCAGCCAAACAGCTAACTATGGCTACACCTTC